Below are 27 T cell receptor beta chains sequenced from a single sample in a study of T cells in Graves' hyperthyroidism and ophthalmopathy. Amplified TCR beta CDR3 regions derived from RNA transcripts. TCR CDR3 underwent first-round RT-PCR with the HTBI primer set. TCRdb itself ran the multiplex PCR reads through MiXCR, one entry per CDR3 protein. Of 300,000 to 450,000 distinct CDR3 sequences in the sample, about 18% were seen once. Sequenced sample: blood. These receptors were collected from a young man with Graves' ophthalmopathy.

This clonotype has a count of ten or more. The V and J genes are TRBV6-1 and TRBJ2-3; D not certain. Germline assignment: CDR1 MNHNS and CDR2 SASEGT. CDR3 length: 15 residues. Trimming cost V 6 bases and J 0 bases, with 13 bases left between them. Written as DNA, the CDR3 is TGTGCCAGCAGCGCCCGACCTTGGAGCACAGATACGCAGTATTTT. It codes for CASSARPWSTDTQYF.

This clonotype was picked up many times. J is TRBJ2-3 and V is TRBV11-2; 9 bases are shared with TRBD2. V shed 5 bases, J shed 3 bases, and the junction held 3 bases outside the gene matches. CDR1 is SGHAT, CDR2 FQNNGV, per germline. The CDR3 length is 14 residues. The CDR3 sequence: CASSPSGVTDTQYF. The CDR3 nucleotides are TGTGCCAGCAGCCCTAGCGGGGTTACAGATACGCAGTATTTT. The complete variable domain, with remaining parts taken from reference TRBV11-2 and TRBJ2-3, reads EAGVAQSPRYKIIEKRQSVAFWCNPISGHATLYWYQQILGQGPKLLIQFQNNGVVDDSQLPKDRFSAERLKGVDSTLKIQPAKLEDSAVYLCASSPSGVTDTQYFGPGTRLTVL.

This clonotype has more than one count but fewer than ten. The V and J genes are TRBV6-5 and TRBJ2-1; the D gene is possibly TRBD1 (7 bases). Germline-derived CDR1 and CDR2 are MNHEY and SVGAGI. V lost 2 bases, J lost 9 bases, and 11 bases lay in between. The CDR3 is 13 amino acids. CDR3 sequence reads: CASSYGQGGEQFF. CDR3 bases: TGTGCCAGCAGTTACGGTCAGGGGGGTGAGCAGTTCTTC.

This clonotype was found many times. The J gene is TRBJ2-1, the V gene TRBV12-3 or TRBV12-4; D gene ambiguous. There are 13 residues in the CDR3. V was cut by 3 bases and J by 8 bases, with 11 bases left in between. The CDR3 is CASSLNPIHEQFF. The CDR3 region has the DNA TGTGCCAGCAGTTTGAATCCAATCCATGAGCAGTTCTTC.

The sample holds many counts of this clonotype. The chain employs TRBV2 and TRBJ1-1; maybe TRBD1 (6 bases). The CDR3 spans 14 residues. Per germline, CDR1 SNHLY and CDR2 FYNNEI. V shed 4 bases and J shed 4 bases, with 13 bases lying between them. CDR3 nucleotides: TGTGCCAGCAGTGCCGGGGGCGCGCGCACTGAAGCTTTCTTT. Its translation is CASSAGGARTEAFF.

This chain links TRBV18 with TRBJ1-4, with no clear D. CDR3 length: 14 residues. Germline assignment: CDR1 KGHSH and CDR2 LQKENI. Trimming removed 5 bases from V and 1 base from J, with 8 bases in between. CDR3 nucleotides: TGTGCCAGCTCAGAGGCAGGAACTAATGAAAAACTGTTTTTT. Translation gives CASSEAGTNEKLFF. Variable domain in full (rest from reference TRBV18 and TRBJ1-4): NAGVMQNPRHLVRRRGQEARLRCSPMKGHSHVYWYRQLPEEGLKFMVYLQKENIIDESGMPKERFSAEFPKEGPSILRIQQVVRGDSAAYFCASSEAGTNEKLFFGSGTQLSVL.

At least ten counts were recorded for this clonotype. The genes are TRBV5-1 and TRBJ2-1; 12 bases are shared with TRBD1. Germline loops: CDR1 SGHRS, CDR2 YFSETQ. J gave up 8 bases and V 3 bases, and 9 bases lay outside the gene matches. CDR3 length equals 16 residues. The CDR3 region is CASSSAGTGGWDEQFF. The CDR3, as DNA: TGCGCCAGCAGCTCCGCAGGGACAGGGGGCTGGGATGAGCAGTTCTTC.

V usage is TRBV28 and J usage is TRBJ2-1; 8 positions match TRBD2. The germline V gene has CDR1 MDHEN and CDR2 SYDVKM. The CDR3 loop spans 15 amino acids. The V segment lost 6 bases and the J segment 4 bases; nucleotides outside the gene matches: 8. The CDR3 DNA reads TGTGCCAGCAGGAGGGACTTAGCGGGGTACAATGAGCAGTTCTTC. Translated, it gives CASRRDLAGYNEQFF.

This clonotype was detected a few times. The V and J genes are TRBV13 and TRBJ1-6; 9 bases fit TRBD1. J was trimmed by 10 bases and V by 5 bases; bases with no gene match: 9. Looked up from germline, CDR1 is PRHDT and CDR2 is FYEKMQ (reference sequence). The CDR3 covers 15 residues. CDR3 loop: CASSTRDRVGSPLHF. Here the CDR3 DNA reads TGTGCCAGCAGCACCCGGGACAGGGTCGGCTCACCCCTCCACTTT.

Only a few counts were recorded for this clonotype. The chain uses TRBV7-9 and TRBJ1-1, with D tentatively TRBD1 (5 bases). The germline V gene has CDR1 SEHNR and CDR2 FQNEAQ (reference sequence). V gave up 1 base and J gave up 10 bases, with 19 bases separating them. The CDR3 loop spans 15 amino acids. CDR3 in amino acids: CASSLERRVGTGAFF. The DNA for the CDR3 is TGTGCCAGCAGCTTAGAGCGGAGGGTAGGGACGGGAGCTTTCTTT.

This clonotype occurred many times. The CDR3 region has the DNA TGTGCCAGCAGTTTTGGGTTCGAGGGGATGGGGCATCAGCCCCAGCATTTT. This codes for CASSFGFEGMGHQPQHF. The chain links TRBV27 to TRBJ1-5; tentative D call: TRBD1 (5 bases). The CDR3 consists of 17 residues. The germline V gene encodes CDR1 MNHEY and CDR2 SMNVEV (reference sequence). The V end was cut by 3 bases, the J end by 5 bases, with 20 bases between.

This clonotype was observed a handful of times. The CDR3 nucleotides read TGTGCCAGCAGCTTATACCTAGCGGGCACAGATACGCAGTATTTT. It specifies CASSLYLAGTDTQYF. The chain is built from TRBV7-9 and TRBJ2-3, with 7 bases matching TRBD2. This CDR3 has 15 residues. The germline V gene encodes CDR1 SEHNR and CDR2 FQNEAQ (reference sequence). Germline trimming cut 2 bases from V and 1 base from J; bases unmatched to any gene: 3.

This clonotype was detected only a few times. V gene TRBV6-1 combines with J gene TRBJ1-3, with D hard to call. Germline loops: CDR1 MNHNS, CDR2 SASEGT. Trimming stripped 0 bases from V and 2 bases from J, with 8 bases between. The CDR3 is 15 residues long. CDR3 DNA: TGTGCCAGCAGTGAAGCTAGGCAAGCTGGAAACACCATATATTTT. It yields the protein CASSEARQAGNTIYF.

The chain couples TRBV12-3 or TRBV12-4 to TRBJ2-1, with 10 bases identical to TRBD1. After removal of 4 bases from V and 9 bases from J, the junction contained 6 bases not matched to a gene. There are 14 residues in the CDR3. In nucleotides, the CDR3 is TGTGCCAGCAGTTACGGACAGGGGGTCGTTGAGCAGTTCTTC. The encoded protein is CASSYGQGVVEQFF.

This clonotype occurred a few times. V usage is TRBV6-2 or TRBV6-3 and J usage is TRBJ1-1; 10 bases fit TRBD1. The CDR3 spans 19 residues. After removal of 6 bases from V and 4 bases from J, the junction contained 20 bases not matched to a gene. Germline values: CDR1 MNHEY, CDR2 SVGEGT. Written as DNA, the CDR3 is TGTGCCAGCAGGCCCACTTCCGGGACAGGGGACCGAAGGGGCACTGAAGCTTTCTTT. It is translated as CASRPTSGTGDRRGTEAFF.

This clonotype was counted many times. This chain uses TRBV28 with TRBJ2-2; 7 bases align to TRBD2. The junction had 6 bases not matched to a gene; V was cut back by 6 bases and J by 5 bases. Germline CDR1 MDHEN, CDR2 SYDVKM. CDR3 length equals 14 residues. The CDR3: CASRSQGGTGELFF. For the CDR3, the DNA is TGTGCCAGCAGGTCGCAGGGAGGGACCGGGGAGCTGTTTTTT.

The chain uses TRBV27 and TRBJ1-5; D is possibly TRBD1 (5 bases). Looked up from germline, CDR1 is MNHEY and CDR2 is SMNVEV (reference sequence). There are 16 residues in the CDR3. V was clipped by 7 bases and J by 2 bases, with 18 bases between them. The CDR3 DNA reads TGTGCCAGCACTCCAATTGGGGGGACTGGCAATCAGCCCCAGCATTTT. This gives the protein CASTPIGGTGNQPQHF.

The chain uses TRBV7-9 and TRBJ2-4; TRBD1 aligns across 7 bases. CDR1 is SEHNR, CDR2 FQNEAQ, per germline (reference sequence). The CDR3 is 14 amino acids. The junction had 6 bases not matched to a gene; V was cut back by 4 bases and J by 6 bases. The CDR3 DNA sequence: TGTGCCAGCAGCTCAGACAGGGAACGAAACATTCAGTACTTC. Residues: CASSSDRERNIQYF. Full variable domain (missing parts from reference TRBV7-9 and TRBJ2-4): DTGVSQNPRHKITKRGQNVTFRCDPISEHNRLYWYRQTLGQGPEFLTYFQNEAQLEKSRLLSDRFSAERPKGSFSTLEIQRTEQGDSAMYLCASSSDRERNIQYFGAGTRLSVL.

The sample holds many counts of this clonotype. The rearrangement links TRBV2 to TRBJ2-3; perhaps TRBD2 as D (5 bases). This CDR3 is 15 amino acids long. The germline gives CDR1 SNHLY, CDR2 FYNNEI. Trimming stripped 4 bases from V and 6 bases from J, with 17 bases between. The CDR3 reads CASSASARAPDTQYF. CDR3 DNA: TGTGCCAGCAGTGCGTCCGCGAGGGCCCCGGATACGCAGTATTTT.

This clonotype appeared many times. This chain uses TRBV11-2 with TRBJ2-3, with D possibly matching TRBD2 (5 bases). CDR1 and CDR2 (germline): SGHAT, FQNNGV. The CDR3 is 13 amino acids. V shed 5 bases and J shed 0 bases, with 6 bases lying between them. The CDR3 protein is CASSGLSTDTQYF. In DNA, the CDR3 is TGTGCCAGCAGCGGACTCAGCACAGATACGCAGTATTTT.

This clonotype was detected once. The chain uses TRBV7-9 and TRBJ1-1; D remains ambiguous. CDR1 SEHNR and CDR2 FQNEAQ come from the germline V gene (reference sequence). Trimming left V 5 bases short and J 2 bases short, with 12 bases between. CDR3 size: 14 residues. Here the CDR3 reads CASSVTSLNTEAFF. The CDR3 DNA reads as TGTGCCAGCAGCGTAACCTCCCTAAACACTGAAGCTTTCTTT.

This clonotype was picked up many times. The chain links TRBV2 to TRBJ1-1; no definite D call. The CDR3 runs 15 residues. CDR1 SNHLY and CDR2 FYNNEI come from the germline V gene. V was trimmed by 3 bases and J by 0 bases, leaving 11 bases between them. CDR3 DNA: TGTGCCAGCAGTGAGCCGGTACTGATGAACACTGAAGCTTTCTTT. It translates to CASSEPVLMNTEAFF.

This clonotype came up many times. The rearrangement links TRBV6-5 to TRBJ2-7; unclear D gene. The V end was cut by 0 bases, the J end by 4 bases, with 7 bases between. CDR1 is MNHEY, CDR2 SVGAGI, per germline. The CDR3 has 13 amino acids. The chain's CDR3 is CASSYSDGYEQYF. The CDR3 DNA sequence: TGTGCCAGCAGTTACTCGGACGGATACGAGCAGTACTTC.

This clonotype was seen once. The chain combines TRBV24-1 with TRBJ1-1, with D perhaps matching TRBD1 (5 bases). The V end was cut by 2 bases, the J end by 5 bases, with 11 bases between. Germline V gives CDR1 KGHDR, CDR2 SFDVKD. The CDR3 covers 14 residues. CDR3 sequence (DNA): TGTGCCACCAGTGATTCAGGGACCCCGACTGAAGCTTTCTTT. As protein: CATSDSGTPTEAFF.

This clonotype was observed many times. The chain employs TRBV13 and TRBJ2-5, with 7 nucleotides matching TRBD1. The V gene end was trimmed by 5 bases and the J gene end by 5 bases; junction bases not matched to a gene: 14. Per the germline V gene, CDR1 is PRHDT and CDR2 is FYEKMQ (reference sequence). The CDR3 sequence is 16 residues long. CDR3 loop: CASSHRQGRFDETQYF. The CDR3 DNA is TGTGCCAGCAGCCACAGACAGGGCCGGTTTGATGAGACCCAGTACTTC.

In its sample, this clonotype was seen many times. The DNA for the CDR3 is TGCAGTGCGTCTCAGGGAGCACCGACCACTGAAGCTTTCTTT. This sequence encodes CSASQGAPTTEAFF. The chain joins TRBV20-1 to TRBJ1-1; D is possibly TRBD1 (5 bases). CDR1 is DFQATT and CDR2 is SNEGSKA in the germline V gene (reference sequence). The CDR3 length is 14 residues. Deletions cut 6 bases from V and 4 bases from J, with 18 bases between.

This clonotype has ten or more counts. The chain employs TRBV12-3 or TRBV12-4 and TRBJ1-5; 9 bases are a match to TRBD1. The CDR3 runs to 15 residues. V shed 3 bases and J 3 bases; nucleotides not matched to a gene: 3. CDR3 coding DNA: TGTGCCAGCAGTTTGACAGGGGGGAACAATCAGCCCCAGCATTTT. Encoded protein: CASSLTGGNNQPQHF.